This TCR beta chain was recorded in a study of cytomegalovirus exposure and HLA in healthy donors (dated by TCRdb to about 2017). Context from the whole study: An earlier analysis of approximately 600 of the donors reported 250 to 300 Gb of sequence data and 120 million or so unique TCR beta sequences from around 200 million T cells. Of the roughly 400 genotyped donors, 81% were placed in the genetic ancestry cluster associated with self-reported Caucasian donors. The study profiled the T cell repertoires of under 850 subjects by immunosequencing and related them to cytomegalovirus serostatus. To decide whether each TCR beta V gene segment behaved as functional or pseudogenic, an earlier analysis of some 600 of the donors relied on high-throughput TCR beta sequencing. Along with the roughly 710-subject first cohort, a separate validation cohort of over a hundred different subjects was used. Alongside the repertoire data, information on donor age, sex, ethnicity and CMV serostatus was compiled. Every discovery cohort repertoire had been produced on one sequencing platform. HLA typing covered class I and class II loci at four-digit resolution. A later genetic analysis took genome-wide SNP genotypes for about 60% of the roughly 670 donors and used that subset as a discovery cohort. To predict cytomegalovirus infection status, the study combined high-throughput TCR immunosequencing, statistical association of individual TCRs with disease status, and machine learning. Typing coverage differed by locus: A, B, C, DRB1 and DQB1 were typed in roughly 629-630 donors, DQA1 in about 500, DPA1 in over 600, and DPB1 in 400 to 490. Rather than using new phenotypic data, the later analysis identified candidate immune exposures from TCR beta sequences and from how often those sequences occurred across donors. A few DR-DQ haplotypes were handled as single units for association and clustering because linkage in the cohort was strong. The study was designed to test whether signatures of past pathogen exposure could be identified by cataloging public T cell receptors. A later analysis re-examined previously published TCR beta repertoires from several hundred donors and added high-resolution HLA genotyping to investigate patterns of TCR occurrence. Roughly 300 gigabases of sequencing data and around 87 million unique TCR sequences were included in an early release covering roughly 600 HLA-typed donors. On average, around 200,000 unique TCR beta nucleotide sequences were sequenced per donor among a few hundred genotyped donors of the cohort, with 15% to 20% of those sequences being non-productive.

Library prep was done by the immunoSEQ multiplex PCR assay. For the multiplex PCR, a mixture combining 60 forward primers for TCR Vbeta segments and 13 reverse primers for TCR Jbeta segments was used. A multiplex PCR assay on genomic DNA amplified the CDR3 region of rearranged TCR beta genes. The amplified TCR beta libraries were sequenced on the Illumina HiSeq System as 87-base-pair reads. Per the original workflow: In a later analysis, around 80 million unique TCR beta chains were counted across the roughly 670 repertoires, and approximately 11 million of these chains were shared by at least two donors. Raw reads were error-corrected and collapsed into unique sequences by a nearest-neighbor algorithm in which closely related sequences were merged to remove PCR and sequencing errors. CDR3 sequences were aligned to IMGT reference sequences to assign V, D and J gene segments. For a sequence to be retained, a match of at least six nucleotides was required to both a V gene segment and a J gene segment. Rearrangements were called productive when the CDR3 lacked stop codons and stayed in frame with V and J; all others were non-productive. CDR3 was defined according to IMGT convention as the region running from the second conserved V-encoded cysteine to the conserved J-encoded phenylalanine. The earlier analysis of about 610 of the donors excluded sequences that lacked an unambiguous match to a single V gene segment. In an earlier analysis of some 590 of the donors, a V segment was called functional when productive rearrangements were above 56.7%, and segregating when the standard deviation between donors exceeded 5%. To diagnose cytomegalovirus status from the catalog of TCR beta chain sequences, a statistical classification framework was built. In a later analysis, TCR nucleotide sequences were compared against IMGT/GENE-DB human TR gene sequences so that V and J genes could be assigned. The TCRdist pipeline was used in a later analysis to assign CDR3 sequences and most-parsimonious VDJ recombination scenarios. A later analysis defined each TCR beta chain by its CDR3 amino acid sequence plus V-gene family, and excluded reads lacking a unique V-gene family. In a later analysis, 450 to 600 highly shared, low-generation-probability nucleotide sequences were removed to address suspected cross-contamination and a sequencing artifact. In a later analysis, a clonal expansion index was calculated for each public chain from normalized within-repertoire ranks of inferred template counts. In a later analysis, generation probabilities were computed using a VDJ recombination model fitted to out-of-frame rearrangements, and the results were checked against IGoR. Hypergeometric tests were used in a later analysis to score TCR-TCR, TCR-HLA and TCR-CMV co-occurrence, with a repertoire-size bias correction applied to the TCR pairs. In a later analysis, false discovery rates were estimated by permuting HLA or CMV assignments 20 times. In a later analysis, co-occurring TCRs were grouped with DBSCAN, and TCRdist sequence similarity was added when clustering was performed within HLA-allele-positive subsets. Repertoires with fewer than 30,000 or more than 120,000 public chains were left out of co-occurrence clustering, as were about five repertoires with anomalous nucleotide sharing. TCRdb provides this immuneACCESS table in a form limited to in-frame rearrangements. Some clones are lacking; in checked studies, under half of them reflect an unresolved V gene, and why the rest are absent is not known. V, J and clone size are taken as reported in that table, and D and trimming were inferred from the DNA itself. For this sample the table gives fewer than 120,000 clones, of which around 86% were detected only once. 1.5% to 2% of the sample is held by the ten biggest clonotypes.

The cohort consisted of 600 or so healthy bone marrow donors. At the time of sampling, all cohort members were nominally healthy, though unrecorded immune exposures were likely present. The donor tested CMV seronegative, placing the donor among the 350 or so seronegative members of the cohort. A peripheral blood sample was collected from each donor, and TCR beta sequencing was performed on peripheral blood mononuclear cells. The Qiagen DNeasy Blood Extraction Kit was used to extract genomic DNA from the blood cell samples. Note on this clone: The target of this receptor is not known. Nothing much larger sits one base from this clone, and base qualities are not available.

Based on the germline V gene, the CDR1 and CDR2 sequences are LGHNA and YSLEER. Measured from the cysteine to the phenylalanine, the CDR3 is 17 residues long. Just CDR3 DNA is preserved here, 51 bases in frame from base 1. V is reduced by 0 bases and J by 4 bases, leaving a spacing of 18 bases between them. Study-wide conclusions, independent of this receptor: The authors suggested that the approach could potentially be generalized to other disease states and immunological phenotypes. In a later analysis, several top co-occurrence clusters were reported to appear linked to parvovirus B19, influenza, CMV and Epstein-Barr virus. The classifier was reported to diagnose cytomegalovirus status with high specificity and sensitivity in both the original and validation cohorts. A later analysis found that most CMV-associated TCR beta chains appeared HLA-restricted, with HLA associations seemingly driven largely by CMV exposure. In a later genetic analysis, a missense DCLRE1C variant was associated with V-gene and J-gene trimming of TCR beta chains, and the association was replicated in an independent cohort. HLA typing was unavailable for some donors at each locus, so association tests used only the typed subset. The earlier analysis of 587 of the donors excluded some 15 rarely observed V segments, including chromosome 9 orphons, because counts were too low. A later analysis associated about 18,000 TCR beta sequences with specific HLA alleles at a false discovery rate of 0.05. Compared with equally common non-associated chains, HLA-associated TCR beta chains in a later analysis were more clonally expanded and had lower generation probabilities. Three of the identified cytomegalovirus-associated TCR beta chains were confirmed in vitro to be specific for cytomegalovirus antigens. Roughly uniform sequencing depth across donors was assumed in presence/absence analyses, although this assumption may not hold. Most TCR sequences were seen in very few donors, while some public TCRs were found in many individuals. A later analysis found that TCR association rates varied across HLA loci, with DRB1 alleles showing the most associated TCRs and HLA-C alleles the fewest. A further reported finding was that TCR beta sequences accurately predicted the HLA-A and HLA-B alleles for most subjects in the first cohort. The cohort was sequenced for TCR beta chains only, and without alpha or paired-chain data the features that could be detected were limited. Some IMGT-functional V segments, including TRBV6-2 and TRBV6-3, could not be distinguished by the 87-base-pair reads and were therefore excluded. Compared with the approximately 670-donor mean, donors in an Asian-associated ancestry cluster had fewer N-insertions in productive TCRs, according to a later genetic analysis. Linkage disequilibrium might explain the correlated functional status among segregating V segments, but an unknown experimental factor could not be excluded. A total of 150 or so TCR beta chains were listed by the study as associated with cytomegalovirus. For the cohort, immune exposure information was limited to CMV serostatus. Assigning TCR associations to individual alleles was difficult when HLA alleles, especially DR and DQ, strongly co-occurred. A cluster of highly shared sequence variants was judged likely to represent a technical artifact of the sequencing pipeline. In an earlier analysis of about 540 of the donors, most TCR beta V segments were observed in productive rearrangements about 87% or about 30% of the time, broadly matching IMGT annotations.

The sequencing sample was made of PBMCs. The rearranged segments are TRBV4-3 and TRBJ1-2; no D segment can be confidently identified. This receptor was obtained from a man in his forties in good health and CMV-seronegative. Read as DNA, the sequence is TGCGCCAGCAGCCAAGATTTTCTGGTCAGCAGCGTCTATGGCTACACCTTC. This sequence encodes CASSQDFLVSSVYGYTF.